This T cell receptor (beta chain) was recovered during a study of T cell responses to AZD1222 COVID-19 vaccine. Overall study findings and caveats: Nearly half of the spike-specific TCRs reportedly recognize variant regions that carry no mutations. The study found vaccine-associated CD4 TCRs spanning spike, dominant at 160-218 and 743-854. A mostly white British donor set with more females was recruited, and clonal diversity was possibly underestimated.

V shed 3 bases and J shed 3 bases, with 5 bases lying between them. This CDR3 comprises 13 residues. About this clone itself: The antigen is undetermined.

Profiled with immunoSEQ multiplex PCR; TCRdb holds only in-frame clones, not every one. Of fewer than 150,000 clones listed, about 94% were seen once; the top ten hold roughly 0.91%. This sequence was found in an adult in good health. The chain is built from TRBV12-3 or TRBV12-4 and TRBJ2-2; D perhaps matches TRBD2 (5 bases). The starting material was peripheral blood, obtained on day 0 of AZD1222 vaccination. The CDR3 DNA is TGTGCCAGCAGTTTGAGGGACACCGGGGAGCTGTTTTTT. Its protein is CASSLRDTGELFF.